This T cell receptor beta chain is drawn from a study of neurological immune-mediated disorders. A 10-nucleotide random UMI tagged transcripts in template-switch 5'RACE cDNA synthesis. In TCRdb, the 5' RACE reads were re-called with MiXCR into one record per CDR3 protein. Of 40,000 to 60,000 distinct CDR3 sequences listed, around 13% are singletons. This clonotype occurred many times. The CDR3 is 15 amino acids. V lost 4 bases to trimming and J lost 3 bases, with 17 bases between them. Germline V gene data show CDR1 as SGHRS and CDR2 as YFSETQ. Time point noted: longitudinal time-point 2. This sequence originates from a male donor with HTLV-1-associated myelopathy (HAM/TSP). The chain joins TRBV5-1 to TRBJ2-7, with D possibly being TRBD2 (6 bases). Sequences were obtained from PBMCs. Written as DNA, the CDR3 is TGCGCCAGCAGCCCTGGGGGAGGAATAAACTACGAGCAGTACTTC. Protein: CASSPGGGINYEQYF.